These 30 T cell receptor beta chains were all obtained from the same sample, sequenced in a study of cytomegalovirus exposure and HLA in healthy donors. PCR used 60 Vbeta primers and 13 Jbeta primers. Some clones are missing from TCRdb's copy, which holds only in-frame ones; the method was immunoSEQ multiplex PCR. In the table there are about 160,000 clones, approximately 80% of which are singletons. Sample: PBMCs. These receptors were collected from a man aged 18 to 29 in good health and CMV-seropositive.

J is TRBJ2-1 and V is TRBV30; TRBD1 is a possible D gene (6 bases). Germline lookup yields CDR1 GTSNPN and CDR2 SVGIG (reference sequence). This CDR3 comprises 15 residues. V lost 2 bases to trimming and J lost 5 bases, with 16 bases between them. Written as DNA, the CDR3 is TGTGCCTGGAGTCCAGGACAGTCGGGACACAATGAGCAGTTCTTC. This sequence encodes CAWSPGQSGHNEQFF.

The genes are TRBV18 and TRBJ2-7, with 10 bases lining up with TRBD2. Losses at the gene ends were 2 bases for V and 5 bases for J; bases not matched to a gene: 9. Germline V gene lookup returns CDR1 KGHSH and CDR2 LQKENI. The CDR3 consists of 16 residues. The CDR3: CASSPGASGSLDEQYF. In DNA, the CDR3 is TGTGCCAGCTCACCAGGCGCTAGCGGGAGTCTCGACGAGCAGTACTTC.

The rearrangement uses TRBV18 and TRBJ1-2; D might be TRBD1 (6 bases). The V gene lost 5 bases and the J gene lost 6 bases, with 10 bases spanning the gap. The CDR3 runs 12 residues. CDR1 and CDR2 from the germline V gene are KGHSH and LQKENI. The CDR3 region is CASSGDRNGYTF. For the CDR3, the DNA is TGTGCCAGCTCAGGAGACAGGAATGGCTACACCTTC.

This clone was seen a single time. The V and J genes are TRBV15 and TRBJ1-2; D unclear. The CDR3 spans 13 residues. Trimming took off 1 base at V and 8 bases at J, with 11 bases between the two ends. CDR1 is LNHNV and CDR2 is YYDKDF in the germline V gene (reference sequence). CDR3 DNA: TGTGCCACCAGCAGAGCCCGGGTCTCCGGCTACACCTTC. This gives the protein CATSRARVSGYTF.

The genes are TRBV9 and TRBJ2-5; TRBD2 matches at 9 bases. J was trimmed by 3 bases and V by 0 bases; bases with no gene match: 6. This CDR3 has 16 residues. Looked up from germline, CDR1 is SGDLS and CDR2 is YYNGEE. The CDR3, as DNA: TGTGCCAGCAGCGTAGGATTAGCGGGAGTTGAAGAGACCCAGTACTTC. It encodes CASSVGLAGVEETQYF. Full variable domain (outside the CDR3, taken from reference TRBV9 and TRBJ2-5): DSGVTQTPKHLITATGQRVTLRCSPRSGDLSVYWYQQSLDQGLQFLIQYYNGEERAKGNILERFSAQQFPDLHSELNLSSLELGDSALYFCASSVGLAGVEETQYFGPGTRLLVL.

The chain combines TRBV7-3 with TRBJ1-6; TRBD1 agrees at 11 bases. Germline lookup yields CDR1 SGHTA and CDR2 FQGTGA. This CDR3 contains 15 residues. The J segment lost 10 bases and the V segment lost 5 bases, leaving 7 bases of the junction unmatched. CDR3 nucleotides: TGTGCCAGCAGCCTCGGGACAGGGGGGGACTCACCCCTCCACTTT. This codes for CASSLGTGGDSPLHF.

The chain is built from TRBV30 and TRBJ2-3; D is unclear. Looked up from germline, CDR1 is GTSNPN and CDR2 is SVGIG (reference sequence). This CDR3 comprises 12 residues. Trimming pared 0 bases from V and 6 bases from J, leaving 7 bases between. The CDR3 protein is CAWSVRADTQYF. Here the CDR3 DNA reads TGTGCCTGGAGTGTAAGAGCTGATACGCAGTATTTT. Full variable domain (rest looked up from reference TRBV30 and TRBJ2-3): SQTIHQWPATLVQPVGSPLSLECTVEGTSNPNLYWYRQAAGRGLQLLFYSVGIGQISSEVPQNLSASRPQDRQFILSSKKLLLSDSGFYLCAWSVRADTQYFGPGTRLTVL.

This rearrangement joins TRBV29-1 to TRBJ2-2; D not certain. The CDR3 has 13 amino acids. Germline lookup yields CDR1 SQVTM and CDR2 ANQGSEA. V was shortened by 0 bases and J by 3 bases, with 5 bases between the two germline ends. In DNA form, the CDR3 reads TGCAGCGTTGAAGAACGGGACACCGGGGAGCTGTTTTTT. It translates to CSVEERDTGELFF.

The chain recombines TRBV2 with TRBJ2-7; the match to TRBD1 covers 9 bases. Germline CDR1 is SNHLY and CDR2 is FYNNEI. Germline trimming cut 7 bases from V and 6 bases from J; bases unmatched to any gene: 13. This CDR3 contains 15 residues. The DNA for the CDR3 is TGTGCCAGCATCCAGGGGGACAGGGACGGGGGCGAGCAGTACTTC. It specifies CASIQGDRDGGEQYF.

The rearrangement links TRBV18 to TRBJ2-5, with TRBD2 identical over 12 bases. Germline V gives CDR1 KGHSH, CDR2 LQKENI. V was pared by 0 bases and J by 5 bases, with 13 bases of the junction left unmatched. CDR3 size: 19 residues. CDR3 protein: CASSPPGLAGGTIRETQYF. The DNA of the CDR3 is TGTGCCAGCTCACCACCGGGGCTAGCGGGAGGGACCATCCGGGAGACCCAGTACTTC.

The V and J genes are TRBV6-5 and TRBJ2-7; tentatively, D is TRBD1 (6 bases). This CDR3 is 13 amino acids long. Germline assignment: CDR1 MNHEY and CDR2 SVGAGI. Deletions cut 5 bases from V and 4 bases from J, with 12 bases between. CDR3 sequence reads: CASSRDNLYEQYF. The CDR3 DNA sequence: TGTGCCAGCAGTAGGGACAACCTATACGAGCAGTACTTC.

This clone was picked up one time. V usage is TRBV5-4 and J usage is TRBJ1-6; 8 nucleotides agree with TRBD1. Unmatched junction bases numbered 10, after V lost 4 bases and J lost 7 bases. The CDR3 length is 16 residues. Germline V gene lookup returns CDR1 SGHNT and CDR2 YYREEE (reference sequence). As DNA, the CDR3 is TGTGCCAGCAGCGCGACTCCTGGGACAGGAAATTCACCCCTCCACTTT. This codes for CASSATPGTGNSPLHF.

A note on this clone: Within the sample, other DNA sequences also encode this same CDR3. J is TRBJ2-3 and V is TRBV29-1, with TRBD1 as a possible D gene (7 bases). From germline, CDR1 is SQVTM and CDR2 ANQGSEA. The CDR3 length is 12 residues. V was trimmed by 6 bases and J by 6 bases, leaving 13 bases between them. In nucleotides, the CDR3 is TGCAGCGTCCAGCCAGGGGGGGATACGCAGTATTTT. As protein: CSVQPGGDTQYF.

The chain uses TRBV7-8 and TRBJ1-2; D is unclear. CDR1 is SGHVS, CDR2 FQNEAQ, per germline. V shed 4 bases and J shed 6 bases, with 12 bases lying between them. This CDR3 has 13 residues. CDR3 in DNA: TGTGCCAGCAGCTCTAGACTTCCTAATGGCTACACCTTC. Residues: CASSSRLPNGYTF.

This clone was recorded once. The J gene is TRBJ1-6, the V gene TRBV6-5; weak D call: TRBD1 (6 bases). Germline CDR1 is MNHEY and CDR2 is SVGAGI. V gave up 7 bases and J gave up 6 bases, with 16 bases separating them. The CDR3 consists of 15 residues. CDR3 region: CASTEAGALNSPLHF. The CDR3 DNA reads TGTGCCAGCACCGAGGCAGGGGCGCTTAATTCACCCCTCCACTTT.

This chain joins TRBV6-5 and TRBJ2-3; 11 bases line up with TRBD2. The CDR3 runs 16 residues. CDR1 and CDR2 (germline): MNHEY, SVGAGI. Losses at the gene ends were 2 bases for V and 4 bases for J; bases not matched to a gene: 5. The CDR3 reads CASSYTLAGGADTQYF. The CDR3 DNA is TGTGCCAGCAGTTACACGTTAGCGGGGGGGGCAGATACGCAGTATTTT.

V and J are TRBV7-6 and TRBJ1-2; 9 nucleotides agree with TRBD1. CDR1 SGHVS and CDR2 FNYEAQ come from the germline V gene. Trimming removed 1 base from V and 2 bases from J; junction bases left unmatched: 2. The length of the CDR3 is 15 residues. CDR3 nucleotides: TGTGCCAGCAGCTTAGATGGACAGGGGAACTATGGCTACACCTTC. Protein sequence: CASSLDGQGNYGYTF.

V is TRBV7-2 and J is TRBJ1-2; a weak D match, TRBD1 (6 bases). Looked up from germline, CDR1 is SGHTA and CDR2 is FQGNSA. The CDR3 is 15 residues long. V lost 0 bases to trimming and J lost 5 bases, with 13 bases between them. The CDR3, as DNA: TGTGCCAGCAGCTTAGCGTTCTCAGGGGAATATGGCTACACCTTC. The encoded protein is CASSLAFSGEYGYTF.

The J gene is TRBJ2-7, the V gene TRBV7-9, with D possibly being TRBD2 (5 bases). CDR3 length: 16 amino acids. In germline, CDR1 is SEHNR, CDR2 FQNEAQ (reference sequence). The V end was cut by 1 base, the J end by 0 bases, with 13 bases between. The CDR3 sequence: CASSLGLAGSSYEQYF. DNA of the CDR3: TGTGCCAGCAGCTTAGGACTGGCGGGCAGCTCCTACGAGCAGTACTTC.

This chain uses TRBV4-1 with TRBJ2-1; unclear D gene. The V end was cut by 1 base, the J end by 9 bases, with 13 bases between. CDR1 is MGHRA and CDR2 is YSYEKL in the germline V gene. The CDR3 has 14 amino acids. The CDR3 region has the DNA TGCGCCAGCAGCCAAGTTGAGATCTCCTCTGAGCAGTTCTTC. Protein product: CASSQVEISSEQFF.

This chain links TRBV10-3 with TRBJ2-2; D is perhaps TRBD2 (6 bases). V lost 9 bases to trimming and J lost 0 bases, with 14 bases between them. The germline V gene has CDR1 ENHRY and CDR2 SYGVKD. The CDR3 runs 15 residues. CDR3 sequence reads: CAIPLGGANTGELFF. CDR3 in DNA: TGTGCCATTCCCCTTGGCGGGGCGAACACCGGGGAGCTGTTTTTT.

The chain combines TRBV19 with TRBJ2-1; 7 positions match TRBD2. The CDR3 sequence is 16 residues long. Germline CDR1 LNHDA, CDR2 SQIVND (reference sequence). After removal of 3 bases from V and 3 bases from J, the junction contained 8 bases not matched to a gene. The CDR3 DNA is TGTGCCAGTAGTATTGGGAGCGGGGCCCGCTACAATGAGCAGTTCTTC. This gives the protein CASSIGSGARYNEQFF. The whole variable domain, filled in from reference TRBV19 and TRBJ2-1, reads DGGITQSPKYLFRKEGQNVTLSCEQNLNHDAMYWYRQDPGQGLRLIYYSQIVNDFQKGDIAEGYSVSREKKESFPLTVTSAQKNPTAFYLCASSIGSGARYNEQFFGPGTRLTVL.

The genes are TRBV10-1 and TRBJ1-2; D may be TRBD1 (6 bases). This CDR3 comprises 14 residues. V lost 3 bases, J lost 3 bases, and 11 bases lay in between. Germline assignment: CDR1 WNHNN and CDR2 SYGVQD (reference sequence). The CDR3 coding sequence is TGCGCCAGCAGTGACCAAGGACAGTACTATGGCTACACCTTC. Its translation: CASSDQGQYYGYTF.

The V gene is TRBV9, the J gene TRBJ2-1; a weak D match, TRBD2 (6 bases). Deletions cut 0 bases from V and 6 bases from J, with 16 bases between. From germline, CDR1 is SGDLS and CDR2 YYNGEE. The CDR3 extends over 16 amino acids. CDR3 sequence reads: CASSVAGTRGSNEQFF. The CDR3 DNA follows: TGTGCCAGCAGCGTAGCGGGGACCCGGGGGAGCAATGAGCAGTTCTTC.

This clone was counted a few times. V is TRBV7-2 and J is TRBJ1-1; TRBD1 agrees at 7 bases. The CDR3 sequence is 14 residues long. V trimming: 5 bases; J trimming: 2 bases; junction bases outside the gene matches: 5. The germline gives CDR1 SGHTA, CDR2 FQGNSA. The CDR3 DNA reads TGTGCCAGCAGCCAACAGGGGCCTAACACTGAAGCTTTCTTT. Amino acids: CASSQQGPNTEAFF.

This chain's CDR3 is CASSPLGGQFDNEQFF. CDR3 DNA sequence: TGTGCCAGCTCACCCCTAGGAGGCCAGTTTGACAATGAGCAGTTCTTC. V and J are TRBV18 and TRBJ2-1; D may be TRBD2 (5 bases). Trimming took 3 bases from V and 5 from J, leaving 17 bases between them. This CDR3 is built from 16 residues. Germline CDR1 and CDR2: KGHSH and LQKENI.

This chain uses TRBV20-1 with TRBJ2-7, with a weak D call TRBD1 (6 bases). V was trimmed by 7 bases and J by 4 bases, leaving 8 bases between them. The V gene's germline CDR1 is DFQATT and CDR2 SNEGSKA (reference sequence). This CDR3 has 10 residues. This chain's CDR3 is CSVQGYEQYF. Here the CDR3 DNA reads TGCAGTGTACAGGGATACGAGCAGTACTTC.

Remarks on this clone: The junction differs from germline at one of its ends, possibly a read error. The chain employs TRBV7-2 and TRBJ2-2; maybe TRBD2 (7 bases). This CDR3 is 15 amino acids long. Germline V lookup: CDR1 SGHTA, CDR2 FQGNSA. CDR3 sequence reads: CASSSGGPNAGELFF. In DNA, the CDR3 is TGTGCCAGCAGCTCCGGGGGGCCGAACGCCGGGGAGCTGTTTTTT.

This clone is a singleton in its sample. This chain links TRBV4-1 with TRBJ1-2, with D perhaps matching TRBD1 (6 bases). The germline CDR1 and CDR2 sequences are MGHRA and YSYEKL. The CDR3 is 14 residues long. Trimming cost V 2 bases and J 8 bases, with 15 bases left between them. CDR3 region: CASSQPYRVGGYTF. The CDR3 region has the DNA TGCGCCAGCAGCCAACCTTACAGGGTAGGGGGCTACACCTTC.

This chain uses TRBV9 with TRBJ2-1; 9 bases are shared with TRBD2. The germline V gene has CDR1 SGDLS and CDR2 YYNGEE. J lost 4 bases, V lost 3 bases, and 11 bases had no gene match. The CDR3 runs 17 residues. CDR3 in amino acids: CASSAGRLAALYNEQFF. CDR3 bases: TGTGCCAGCAGCGCAGGCAGACTAGCGGCCCTTTACAATGAGCAGTTCTTC.